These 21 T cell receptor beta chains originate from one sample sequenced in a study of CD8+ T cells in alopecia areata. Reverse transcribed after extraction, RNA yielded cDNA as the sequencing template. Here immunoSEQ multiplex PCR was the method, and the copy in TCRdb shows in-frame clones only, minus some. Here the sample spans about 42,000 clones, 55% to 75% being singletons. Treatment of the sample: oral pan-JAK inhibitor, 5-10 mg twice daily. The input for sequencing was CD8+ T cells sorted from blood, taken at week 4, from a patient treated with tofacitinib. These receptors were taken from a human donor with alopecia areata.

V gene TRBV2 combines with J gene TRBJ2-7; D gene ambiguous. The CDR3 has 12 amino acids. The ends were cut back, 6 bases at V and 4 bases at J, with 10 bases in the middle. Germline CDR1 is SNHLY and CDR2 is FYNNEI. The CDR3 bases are TGTGCCAGCAGACCGATGGAATACGAGCAGTACTTC. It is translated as CASRPMEYEQYF.

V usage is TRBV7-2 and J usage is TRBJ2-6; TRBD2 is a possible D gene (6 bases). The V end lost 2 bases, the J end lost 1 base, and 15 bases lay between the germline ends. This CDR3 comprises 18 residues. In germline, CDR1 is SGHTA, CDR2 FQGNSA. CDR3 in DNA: TGTGCCAGCAGCTTATTTGGCGGGGCTTTGTCTGGGGCCAACGTCCTGACTTTC. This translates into CASSLFGGALSGANVLTF.

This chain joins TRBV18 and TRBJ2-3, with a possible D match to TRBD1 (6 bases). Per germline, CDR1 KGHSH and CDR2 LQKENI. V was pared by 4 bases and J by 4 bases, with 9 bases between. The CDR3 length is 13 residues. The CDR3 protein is CASSRQGSDTQYF. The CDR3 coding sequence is TGTGCCAGCTCACGGCAGGGGTCAGATACGCAGTATTTT.

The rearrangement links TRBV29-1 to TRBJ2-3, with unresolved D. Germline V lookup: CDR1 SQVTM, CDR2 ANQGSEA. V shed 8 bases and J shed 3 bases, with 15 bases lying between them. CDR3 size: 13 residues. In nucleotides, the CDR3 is TGCAGCCCAGCGATGCTAGGGACAGATACGCAGTATTTT. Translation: CSPAMLGTDTQYF.

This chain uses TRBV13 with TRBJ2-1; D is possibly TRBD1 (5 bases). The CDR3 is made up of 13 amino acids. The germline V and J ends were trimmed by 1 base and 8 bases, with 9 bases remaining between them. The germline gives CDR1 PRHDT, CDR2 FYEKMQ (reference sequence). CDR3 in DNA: TGTGCCAGCAGCTTAGACAGGTCGGATGAGCAGTTCTTC. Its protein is CASSLDRSDEQFF.

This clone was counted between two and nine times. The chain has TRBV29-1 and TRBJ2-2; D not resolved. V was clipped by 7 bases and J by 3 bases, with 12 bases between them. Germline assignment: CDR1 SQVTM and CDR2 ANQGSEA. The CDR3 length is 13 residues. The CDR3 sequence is CSADPGYTGELFF. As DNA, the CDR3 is TGCAGCGCCGACCCCGGGTACACCGGGGAGCTGTTTTTT.

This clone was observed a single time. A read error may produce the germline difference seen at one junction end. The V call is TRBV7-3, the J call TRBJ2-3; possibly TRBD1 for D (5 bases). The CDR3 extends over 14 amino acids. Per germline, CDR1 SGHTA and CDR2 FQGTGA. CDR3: CASSLMGLTDTRYF. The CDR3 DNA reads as TGTGCCAGCAGCTTAATGGGGCTCACAGATACGCGGTATTTT.

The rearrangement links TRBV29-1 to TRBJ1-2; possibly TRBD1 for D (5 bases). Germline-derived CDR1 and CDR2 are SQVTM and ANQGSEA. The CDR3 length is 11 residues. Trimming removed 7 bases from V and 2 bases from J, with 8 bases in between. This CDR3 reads CSADRNYGYTF. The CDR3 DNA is TGCAGCGCTGACAGAAACTATGGCTACACCTTC.

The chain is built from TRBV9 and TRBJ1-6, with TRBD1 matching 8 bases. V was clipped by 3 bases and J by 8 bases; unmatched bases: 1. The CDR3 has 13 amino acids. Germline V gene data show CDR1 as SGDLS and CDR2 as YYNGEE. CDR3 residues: CASSEGQDSPLHF. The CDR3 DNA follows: TGTGCCAGCAGCGAGGGACAGGATTCACCCCTCCACTTT.

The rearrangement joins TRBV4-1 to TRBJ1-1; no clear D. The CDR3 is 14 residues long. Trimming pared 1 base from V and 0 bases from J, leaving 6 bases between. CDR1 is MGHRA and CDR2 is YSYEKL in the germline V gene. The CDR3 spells CASSQVQLNTEAFF. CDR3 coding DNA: TGCGCCAGCAGCCAAGTGCAGCTGAACACTGAAGCTTTCTTT.

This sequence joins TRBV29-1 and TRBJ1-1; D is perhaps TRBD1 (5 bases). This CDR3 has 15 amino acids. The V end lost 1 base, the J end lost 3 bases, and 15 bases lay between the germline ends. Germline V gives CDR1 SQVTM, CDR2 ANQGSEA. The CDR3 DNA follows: TGCAGCGTTGAAGGGACGAACTCGGGGGACACTGAAGCTTTCTTT. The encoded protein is CSVEGTNSGDTEAFF.

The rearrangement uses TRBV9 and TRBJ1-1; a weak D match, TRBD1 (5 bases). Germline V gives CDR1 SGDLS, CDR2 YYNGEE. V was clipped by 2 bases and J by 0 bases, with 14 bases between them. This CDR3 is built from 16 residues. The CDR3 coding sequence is TGTGCCAGCAGCGTTCAGGGAGGGCTTCTGAACACTGAAGCTTTCTTT. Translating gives CASSVQGGLLNTEAFF.

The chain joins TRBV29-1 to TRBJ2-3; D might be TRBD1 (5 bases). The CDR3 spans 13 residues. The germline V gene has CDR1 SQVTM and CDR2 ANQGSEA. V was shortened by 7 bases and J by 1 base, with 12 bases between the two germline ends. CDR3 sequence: CSAGQVGTDTQYF. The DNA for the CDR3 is TGCAGCGCAGGGCAGGTCGGCACAGATACGCAGTATTTT.

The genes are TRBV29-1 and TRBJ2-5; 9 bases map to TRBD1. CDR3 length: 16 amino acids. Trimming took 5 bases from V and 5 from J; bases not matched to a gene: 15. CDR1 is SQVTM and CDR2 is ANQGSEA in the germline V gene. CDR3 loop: CSVLNNLDRGWETQYF. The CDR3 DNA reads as TGCAGCGTTCTCAATAACCTGGACAGGGGTTGGGAGACCCAGTACTTC.

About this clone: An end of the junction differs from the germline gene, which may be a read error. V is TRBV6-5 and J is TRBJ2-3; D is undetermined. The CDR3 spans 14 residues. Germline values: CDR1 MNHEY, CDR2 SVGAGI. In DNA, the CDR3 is TGTGCCAGCTGTTATAGATCAAGCACAGATACGCAGTATTTT. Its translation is CASCYRSSTDTQYF.

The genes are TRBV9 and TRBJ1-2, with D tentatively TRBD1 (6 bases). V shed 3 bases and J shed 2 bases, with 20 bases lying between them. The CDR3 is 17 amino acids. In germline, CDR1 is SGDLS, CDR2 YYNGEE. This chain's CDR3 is CASSGPGLQGKNYGYTF. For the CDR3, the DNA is TGTGCCAGCAGCGGACCGGGCTTGCAGGGGAAGAACTATGGCTACACCTTC.

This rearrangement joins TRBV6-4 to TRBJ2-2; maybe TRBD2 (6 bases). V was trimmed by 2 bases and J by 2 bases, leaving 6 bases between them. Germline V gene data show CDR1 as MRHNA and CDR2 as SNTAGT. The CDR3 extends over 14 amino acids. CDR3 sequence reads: CASSDGTNTGELFF. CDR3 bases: TGTGCCAGCAGTGACGGGACTAACACCGGGGAGCTGTTTTTT.

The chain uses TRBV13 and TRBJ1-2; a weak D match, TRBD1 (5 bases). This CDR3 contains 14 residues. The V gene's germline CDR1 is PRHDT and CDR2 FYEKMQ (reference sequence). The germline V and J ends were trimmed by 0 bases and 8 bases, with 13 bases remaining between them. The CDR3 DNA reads TGTGCCAGCAGCTTAGGCGGGGCAGGGCAAGGCTACACCTTC. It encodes CASSLGGAGQGYTF.

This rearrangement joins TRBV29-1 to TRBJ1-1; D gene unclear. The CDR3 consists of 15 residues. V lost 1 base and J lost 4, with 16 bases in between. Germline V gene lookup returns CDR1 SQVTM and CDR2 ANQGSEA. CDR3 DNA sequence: TGCAGCGTTGAAGCCTCGGGCCTTGGCGGCACTGAAGCTTTCTTT. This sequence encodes CSVEASGLGGTEAFF.

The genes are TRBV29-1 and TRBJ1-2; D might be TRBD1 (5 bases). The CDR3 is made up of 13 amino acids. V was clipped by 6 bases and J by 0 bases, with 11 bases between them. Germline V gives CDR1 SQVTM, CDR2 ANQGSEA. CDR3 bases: TGCAGCGTGACAGAGGGTCCTAACTATGGCTACACCTTC. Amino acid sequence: CSVTEGPNYGYTF.

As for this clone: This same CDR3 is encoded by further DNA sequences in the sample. The chain's CDR3 is CSVEQDSYEQYF. The DNA of the CDR3 is TGCAGCGTTGAGCAGGACTCCTACGAGCAGTACTTC. The J gene is TRBJ2-7, the V gene TRBV29-1; D unclear. The V gene's germline CDR1 is SQVTM and CDR2 ANQGSEA. The CDR3 totals 12 residues. The V end lost 3 bases, the J end lost 0 bases, and 6 bases lay between the germline ends.